Listed below are T cell receptor beta chains from one sample, sequenced in a study of cytomegalovirus exposure and HLA in healthy donors. The protocol was immunoSEQ multiplex PCR, while the TCRdb copy is restricted to in-frame clones and leaves out a portion. The data contain 200,000 or so clones, roughly 80% of them singletons. The specimen was PBMCs. The source of these receptors is a boy aged 10-17 years in good health and CMV-seronegative. CDR3s include the opening cysteine and the closing phenylalanine or tryptophan. A D gene is named only where the DNA matches it firmly. Clone size appears in some rows only: once, few, many, or a class for an expanded clone.

j_call v_call d_call clone_size cdr3_aa cdr3_nt
TRBJ2-7 TRBV28 NA few CASSLLRGEQYF TGTGCCAGCAGTCTCCTTCGGGGCGAGCAGTACTTC
TRBJ2-1 TRBV27 TRBD2 NA CASSIAGELYNEQFF TGTGCCAGCAGTATAGCGGGAGAGCTCTACAATGAGCAGTTCTTC
TRBJ2-7 TRBV6-1 NA NA CASGFGGRGSYEQYF TGTGCCAGCGGCTTTGGGGGCAGGGGTAGCTACGAGCAGTACTTC
TRBJ2-4 TRBV11-1 NA NA CASAGKNIQYF TGTGCCAGCGCGGGGAAGAACATTCAGTACTTC
TRBJ1-6 TRBV5-1 TRBD1 NA CASSLATGINSPLHF TGCGCCAGCAGCTTGGCGACAGGGATTAATTCACCCCTCCACTTT
TRBJ2-2 TRBV11-2 TRBD2 NA CASSPTSGGNTGELFF TGTGCCAGCAGCCCTACTAGCGGGGGAAACACCGGGGAGCTGTTTTTT
TRBJ1-4 TRBV4-1 NA NA CASSQVQGGEKLFF TGCGCCAGCAGCCAAGTTCAGGGAGGCGAAAAACTGTTTTTT
TRBJ2-1 TRBV10-3 NA NA CAISESMQARSEQFF TGTGCCATCAGTGAGTCGATGCAGGCACGATCTGAGCAGTTCTTC
TRBJ1-2 TRBV6-1 NA few CASSEENRVMYGYTF TGTGCCAGCAGTGAAGAAAACAGGGTGATGTATGGCTACACCTTC
TRBJ2-1 TRBV27 TRBD2 NA CASSHTSGRRKQFF TGTGCCAGCAGTCATACTAGCGGGAGGAGGAAGCAGTTCTTC
TRBJ1-1 TRBV27 TRBD1 NA CASSLGRGSTEAFF TGTGCCAGCAGTTTGGGCAGGGGGAGCACTGAAGCTTTCTTT
TRBJ1-2 TRBV6-5 NA NA CASSYSIGGYGYTF TGTGCCAGCAGTTACTCGATCGGTGGCTATGGCTACACCTTC
TRBJ2-3 TRBV15 TRBD2 NA CATSTGTSGSSTDTQYF TGTGCCACCAGCACCGGGACTAGCGGATCTAGCACAGATACGCAGTATTTT
TRBJ1-3 TRBV5-1 TRBD1 NA CASSLVGGALGNTIYF TGCGCCAGCAGCTTGGTAGGGGGCGCGTTAGGAAACACCATATATTTT
TRBJ1-4 TRBV10-1 NA NA CASSDSQKLFF TGCGCCAGCAGTGATAGCCAAAAACTGTTTTTT
TRBJ2-1 TRBV21-1 NA NA CASSKWLAGESYNEQFF TGTGCCAGCAGCAAATGGCTAGCGGGGGAATCCTACAATGAGCAGTTCTTC
TRBJ2-1 TRBV15 TRBD2 NA CATSALWTGGYNEQFF TGTGCCACCAGCGCCCTTTGGACGGGGGGTTACAATGAGCAGTTCTTC
TRBJ1-1 TRBV7-3 NA NA CASSSPGTEAFF TGTGCCAGCAGCTCCCCCGGTACTGAAGCTTTCTTT
TRBJ1-2 TRBV29-1 NA NA CSVEVPPNGYTF TGCAGCGTTGAAGTCCCCCCTAATGGCTACACCTTC
TRBJ1-2 TRBV9 NA NA CASSFPGQAGGYTF TGTGCCAGCAGCTTCCCGGGACAAGCAGGTGGCTACACCTTC
TRBJ2-6 TRBV15 NA NA CATSLYSGANVLTF TGTGCCACCAGCCTGTACTCTGGGGCCAACGTCCTGACTTTC
TRBJ2-7 TRBV18 TRBD1 once CASSETGMYEQYF TGTGCCAGCTCTGAGACAGGGATGTACGAGCAGTACTTC
TRBJ2-1 TRBV19 NA NA CASWSATNNEQFF TGTGCCAGCTGGAGCGCTACTAACAATGAGCAGTTCTTC